Presented here are 2 T cell receptor beta chains from one specimen sequenced in a study of T cell responses to AZD1222 COVID-19 vaccine. The assay was immunoSEQ multiplex PCR, and TCRdb's table has in-frame clones only and misses some. The repertoire holds tens of thousands of clones, over 60% seen once, with roughly 50% in the top ten. Source: peripheral blood, taken 28 days after the second AZD1222 dose. The receptor set was obtained from an adult who received the AZD1222 COVID-19 vaccine.

The chain links TRBV12-3 or TRBV12-4 to TRBJ1-3, with a weak D call TRBD1 (5 bases). This CDR3 is built from 13 residues. The V gene lost 5 bases and the J gene lost 8 bases, with 13 bases spanning the gap. CDR3 loop: CASSLVGGDTIYF. The CDR3 DNA is TGTGCCAGCAGTCTGGTTGGGGGTGACACCATATATTTT.

The rearrangement joins TRBV28 to TRBJ2-2; 11 bases fit TRBD2. Per the germline V gene, CDR1 is MDHEN and CDR2 is SYDVKM. The CDR3 totals 17 residues. The V gene end was trimmed by 6 bases and the J gene end by 4 bases; junction bases not matched to a gene: 10. CDR3 DNA: TGTGCCAGCAGCCGTATCGGGACTAGCGGAACCACCGGGGAGCTGTTTTTT. Encoded protein: CASSRIGTSGTTGELFF.